The TCR beta chain under discussion was sequenced for a study of vaccination and CD4 T cells after COVID-19. The length of the CDR3 is 12 residues. Trimming removed 0 bases at V and 3 bases at J, with 5 bases between. The germline V gene encodes CDR1 GTSNPN and CDR2 SVGIG (reference sequence). Stated time point: late sampling 161 to 241 days after vaccination in a few convalescent patients. Treatment: approximately 11-day PBMC culture with coronavirus spike peptide pools or control peptides (ViraFEST assay). Positivity by PCR occurred from March to December 2020, a period that predated US Alpha, Beta and Delta variants. It was after more than eight days of culture that CD4+ T cells were isolated by negative selection. On this clonotype: Its cognate antigen is unknown.

The Oncomine TCR Beta short-read assay was what sequenced the DNA obtained from cultured CD4+ T cells. Once CD4+ T cells had been cultured, genomic DNA was extracted from them. TCRdb reprocessed the PCR reads via MiXCR and lists one record per CDR3 protein. The sample has 25,000 to 30,000 distinct CDR3 sequences; 36% are singletons. Sequencing was performed on CD4+ T cells from blood, cultured in vitro, taken about 7 months after SARS-CoV-2 vaccination. This sequence originates from a human donor who had recovered from COVID-19. This sequence joins TRBV30 and TRBJ1-1; D not certain. CDR3 sequence: CAWSVLDTEAFF. DNA for the CDR3: TGTGCCTGGAGTGTACTGGACACTGAAGCTTTCTTT.